The 2 T cell receptor beta chains below were found in one sample sequenced in a study of T cell repertoires in cytomegalovirus infection. Which antigens these TCRs recognize remains unknown. TCRdb reanalysed the reads using MiXCR and keeps one entry per CDR3 protein. The sample lists roughly 920,000 distinct CDR3 sequences, approximately 31% occurring once. The specimen comprised cultured CD8+ T cells from PBMCs, sampled from culture after CMV antigen stimulation. The receptors were sampled from a human donor in good health (CMV status not recorded). Some clones in this sample may be carry-over from other donors' samples.

As to this clonotype: Its ends do not fully match the called genes, so a read error is possible. This chain links TRBV7-9 with TRBJ1-4; D unresolved. The CDR3 is made up of 14 amino acids. Germline lookup yields CDR1 SEHNR and CDR2 FQNEAQ (reference sequence). In DNA, the CDR3 is TGTGTCAGCAGCTTAGTGTCAGCCGAGGAAAAACTGTTTTTT. Translation gives CVSSLVSAEEKLFF.

This clonotype was counted between two and nine times. The chain combines TRBV15 with TRBJ2-5; maybe TRBD1 (6 bases). Trimming took off 3 bases at V and 2 bases at J, with 13 bases between the two ends. The CDR3 spans 15 residues. CDR1 is LNHNV, CDR2 YYDKDF, per germline (reference sequence). This CDR3 reads CATSSSRGRQETQYF. CDR3 DNA: TGTGCCACCAGCAGTTCTAGGGGGAGACAAGAGACCCAGTACTTC.